This paragraph covers one TCR beta chain sequence. Its specificity is not known. Germline loops: CDR1 SGDLS, CDR2 YYNGEE. The CDR3 extends over 15 amino acids. Unmatched junction bases numbered 5, after V lost 1 base and J lost 2 bases. The data derive from a study of blood T cells in healthy people across ages. Primers used in a second PCR of roughly 6 to 12 cycles were a sample-barcoded 5' primer and a J-beta primer mix. One entry per CDR3 protein, called by TCRdb with MiXCR from the 5' RACE reads. The data hold 890,000 or so distinct CDR3 sequences, with approximately 59% observed a single time. Regarding the study as a whole: Among long-lived donors, naive CD4+ cells were more numerous and diversity higher than in aged donors.

The specimen was blood. This chain joins TRBV9 and TRBJ1-1, with 7 bases aligning to TRBD1. The receptor's source is a man younger than 45 in good health. CDR3 region: CASSVWDSSNTEAFF. The CDR3 region has the DNA TGTGCCAGCAGCGTATGGGACAGCTCTAACACTGAAGCTTTCTTT.